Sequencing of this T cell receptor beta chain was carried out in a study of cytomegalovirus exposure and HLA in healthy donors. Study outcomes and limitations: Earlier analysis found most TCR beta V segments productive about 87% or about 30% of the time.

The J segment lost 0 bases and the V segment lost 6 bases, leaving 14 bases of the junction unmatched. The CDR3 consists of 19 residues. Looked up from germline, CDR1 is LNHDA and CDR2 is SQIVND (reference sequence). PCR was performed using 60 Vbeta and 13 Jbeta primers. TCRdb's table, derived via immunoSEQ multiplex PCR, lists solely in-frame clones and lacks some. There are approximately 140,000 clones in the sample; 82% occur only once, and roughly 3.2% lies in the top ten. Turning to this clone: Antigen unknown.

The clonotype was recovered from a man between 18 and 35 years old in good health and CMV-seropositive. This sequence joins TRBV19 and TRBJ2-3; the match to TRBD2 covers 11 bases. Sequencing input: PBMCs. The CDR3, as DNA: TGTGCCAGTAGCTCCCAATCCGGGACTAGCGGTACTAGCACAGATACGCAGTATTTT. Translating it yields CASSSQSGTSGTSTDTQYF.